Each of the 9 T cell receptor beta chains below was sequenced from the same sample in a study of early T cells in non-severe SARS-CoV-2 infection. In TCRdb, the 5' RACE reads were re-called with MiXCR into one record per CDR3 protein. The sample lists around 62,000 distinct CDR3 sequences; 4% to 5.5% were seen once. Sequencing input: whole blood. These receptors were obtained from an adult who was a healthcare worker with PCR-confirmed SARS-CoV-2 infection or an uninfected control (not recorded which).

This clonotype has a count of ten or more. The rearrangement joins TRBV19 to TRBJ2-7; no clear D. Germline-derived CDR1 and CDR2 are LNHDA and SQIVND (reference sequence). V was trimmed by 5 bases and J by 4 bases, leaving 12 bases between them. The CDR3 sequence is 13 residues long. Here the CDR3 reads CASSLGKGYEQYF. The CDR3 DNA sequence: TGTGCCAGTAGTTTGGGGAAAGGGTACGAGCAGTACTTC.

This clonotype was observed many times. The chain uses TRBV19 and TRBJ2-6, with 7 bases matching TRBD2. V shed 6 bases, J shed 0 bases, and the junction held 2 bases outside the gene matches. Germline V gives CDR1 LNHDA, CDR2 SQIVND (reference sequence). This CDR3 comprises 15 residues. The CDR3 reads CASSTSASGANVLTF. The DNA of the CDR3 is TGTGCCAGTAGCACTAGCGCCTCTGGGGCCAACGTCCTGACTTTC.

This clonotype was detected ten times or more. The CDR3 DNA sequence: TGTGCCAGCAGCTTGAGTTGGGGACTAGCGGGGGTAGGACTCTACGAGCAGTACTTC. Translated, it gives CASSLSWGLAGVGLYEQYF. The chain uses TRBV5-8 and TRBJ2-7; 14 positions agree with TRBD2. The CDR3 loop spans 19 amino acids. V trimming: 1 base; J trimming: 3 bases; junction bases outside the gene matches: 12. Germline assignment: CDR1 SGHTS and CDR2 YDEGEE.

This clonotype was recorded a few times. The chain uses TRBV20-1 and TRBJ1-5; 7 positions match TRBD1. Germline V gene lookup returns CDR1 DFQATT and CDR2 SNEGSKA (reference sequence). This CDR3 is 13 amino acids long. The CDR3, as DNA: TGCTCCATAGGGGGGACAGCCAATCAGCCCCAGCATTTT. This codes for CSIGGTANQPQHF.

This clonotype appeared many times. The rearrangement links TRBV11-2 to TRBJ2-7; possibly TRBD2 for D (5 bases). The V and J ends lost 0 bases and 4 bases respectively, with 16 bases between them. The CDR3 runs 16 residues. CDR1 is SGHAT, CDR2 FQNNGV, per germline. CDR3 coding DNA: TGTGCCAGCAGCTTAGATCGGTCCGGGATCGGGTACGAGCAGTACTTC. Protein product: CASSLDRSGIGYEQYF.

The chain's CDR3 is CASSQVTGGTFYGYTF. The CDR3, as DNA: TGCGCCAGCAGCCAAGTTACAGGGGGAACATTCTATGGCTACACCTTC. V gene TRBV4-1 combines with J gene TRBJ1-2; 8 nucleotides agree with TRBD1. Germline CDR1 reads MGHRA; CDR2 reads YSYEKL. With V trimmed by 1 base and J by 4 bases, 8 bases remained unmatched. The length of the CDR3 is 16 residues.

This clonotype was recorded many times. The chain is built from TRBV20-1 and TRBJ1-4; unclear D gene. V was shortened by 6 bases and J by 8 bases, with 16 bases between the two germline ends. The CDR3 totals 13 residues. Per germline, CDR1 DFQATT and CDR2 SNEGSKA (reference sequence). Here the CDR3 reads CSARWGFGEKLFF. The CDR3 coding sequence is TGCAGTGCCAGATGGGGATTTGGGGAAAAACTGTTTTTT.

In this sample, this clonotype turned up many times. This chain joins TRBV3-1 and TRBJ1-4, with D hard to call. The germline CDR1 and CDR2 sequences are LGHDT and YNNKEL (reference sequence). This CDR3 region has 13 residues. Trimming pared 2 bases from V and 3 bases from J, leaving 4 bases between. As DNA, the CDR3 is TGTGCCAGCAGCCAATTGGCTAATGAAAAACTGTTTTTT. Its protein is CASSQLANEKLFF.

Many counts were recorded for this clonotype. The rearrangement uses TRBV10-3 and TRBJ2-6; 10 bases are a match to TRBD1. The CDR3 contains 17 residues. J lost 0 bases, V lost 11 bases, and 10 bases had no gene match. In germline, CDR1 is ENHRY, CDR2 SYGVKD. The CDR3 reads CAVKGTGDFSGANVLTF. The DNA for the CDR3 is TGTGCCGTAAAAGGGACAGGGGACTTCTCTGGGGCCAACGTCCTGACTTTC.